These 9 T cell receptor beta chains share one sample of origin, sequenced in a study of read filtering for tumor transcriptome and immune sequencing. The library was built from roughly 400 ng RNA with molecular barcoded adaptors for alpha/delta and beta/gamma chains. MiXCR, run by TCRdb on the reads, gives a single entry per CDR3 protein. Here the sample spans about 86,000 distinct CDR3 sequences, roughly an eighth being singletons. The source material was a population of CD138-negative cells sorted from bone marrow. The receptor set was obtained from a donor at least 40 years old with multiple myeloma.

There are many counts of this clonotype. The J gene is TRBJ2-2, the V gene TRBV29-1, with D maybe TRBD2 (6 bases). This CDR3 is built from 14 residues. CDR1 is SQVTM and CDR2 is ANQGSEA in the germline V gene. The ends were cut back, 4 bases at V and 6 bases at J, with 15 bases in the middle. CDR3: CSVVLGTGAGELFF. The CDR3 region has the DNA TGCAGCGTTGTTCTGGGGACTGGCGCCGGGGAGCTGTTTTTT.

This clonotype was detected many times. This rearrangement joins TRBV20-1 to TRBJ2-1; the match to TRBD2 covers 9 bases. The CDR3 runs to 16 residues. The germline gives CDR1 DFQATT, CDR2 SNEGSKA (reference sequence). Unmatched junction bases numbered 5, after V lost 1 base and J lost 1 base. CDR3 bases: TGCAGTGCTAGAGGTCAACTAGCGGGTTCCTACAATGAGCAGTTCTTC. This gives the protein CSARGQLAGSYNEQFF.

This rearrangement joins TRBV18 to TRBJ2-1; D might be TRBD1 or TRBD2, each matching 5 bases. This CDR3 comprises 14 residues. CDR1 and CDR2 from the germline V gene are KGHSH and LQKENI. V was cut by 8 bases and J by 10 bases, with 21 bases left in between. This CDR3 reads CASPTGSPGAEQFF. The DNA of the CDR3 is TGTGCCAGCCCAACCGGCTCCCCCGGGGCCGAGCAGTTCTTC. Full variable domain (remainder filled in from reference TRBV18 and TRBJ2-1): NAGVMQNPRHLVRRRGQEARLRCSPMKGHSHVYWYRQLPEEGLKFMVYLQKENIIDESGMPKERFSAEFPKEGPSILRIQQVVRGDSAAYFCASPTGSPGAEQFFGPGTRLTVL.

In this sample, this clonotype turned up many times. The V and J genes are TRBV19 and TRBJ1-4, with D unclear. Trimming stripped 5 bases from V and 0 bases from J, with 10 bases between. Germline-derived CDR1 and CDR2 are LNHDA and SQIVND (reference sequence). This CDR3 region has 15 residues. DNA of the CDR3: TGTGCCAGTAGTTCCCAAGCGGCAACTAATGAAAAACTGTTTTTT. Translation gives CASSSQAATNEKLFF.

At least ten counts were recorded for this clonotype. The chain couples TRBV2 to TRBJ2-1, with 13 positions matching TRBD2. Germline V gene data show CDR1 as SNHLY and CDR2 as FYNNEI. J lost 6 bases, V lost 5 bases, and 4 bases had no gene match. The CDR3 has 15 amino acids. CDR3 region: CASSFGTSGVNEQFF. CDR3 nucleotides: TGTGCCAGCAGTTTCGGGACTAGCGGGGTCAATGAGCAGTTCTTC.

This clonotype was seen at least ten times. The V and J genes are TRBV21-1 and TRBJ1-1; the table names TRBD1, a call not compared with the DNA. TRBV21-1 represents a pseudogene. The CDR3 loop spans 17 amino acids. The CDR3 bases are TGTGCCAGCAGCAAAAAGTGGGGGGACAGGGAGGATACTGAAGCTTTCTTT. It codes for CASSKKWGDREDTEAFF.

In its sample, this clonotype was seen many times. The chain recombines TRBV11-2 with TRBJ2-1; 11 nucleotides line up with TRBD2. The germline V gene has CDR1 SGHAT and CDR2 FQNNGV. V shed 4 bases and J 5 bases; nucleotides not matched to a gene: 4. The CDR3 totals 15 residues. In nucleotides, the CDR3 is TGTGCCAGCAGCTCACTGGGACTAGCGGACAATGAGCAGTTCTTC. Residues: CASSSLGLADNEQFF.

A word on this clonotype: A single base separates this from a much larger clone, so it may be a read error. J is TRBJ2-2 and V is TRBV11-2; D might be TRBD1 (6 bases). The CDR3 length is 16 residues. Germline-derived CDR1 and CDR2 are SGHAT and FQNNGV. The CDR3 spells CASSSNRDANTGELLF. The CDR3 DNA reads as TGTGCCAGCAGCTCCAACAGGGACGCGAACACCGGGGAGCTGCTTTTT.

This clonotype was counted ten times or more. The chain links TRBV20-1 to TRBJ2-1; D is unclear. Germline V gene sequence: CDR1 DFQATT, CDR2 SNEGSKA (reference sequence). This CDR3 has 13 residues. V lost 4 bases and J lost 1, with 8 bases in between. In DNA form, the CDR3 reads TGCAGTGCTAAACGGGCTTCCTACAATGAGCAGTTCTTC. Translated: CSAKRASYNEQFF.